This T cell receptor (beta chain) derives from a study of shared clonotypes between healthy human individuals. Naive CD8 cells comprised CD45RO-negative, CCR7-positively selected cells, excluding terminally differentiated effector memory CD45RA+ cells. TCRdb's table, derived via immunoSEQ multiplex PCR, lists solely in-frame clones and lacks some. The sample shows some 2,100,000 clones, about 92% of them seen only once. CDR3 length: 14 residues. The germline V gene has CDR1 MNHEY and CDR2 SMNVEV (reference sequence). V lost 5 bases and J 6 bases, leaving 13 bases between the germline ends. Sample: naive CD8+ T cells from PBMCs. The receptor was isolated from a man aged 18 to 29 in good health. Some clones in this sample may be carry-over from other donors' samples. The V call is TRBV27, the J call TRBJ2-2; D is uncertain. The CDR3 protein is CASSPLAWPGELFF. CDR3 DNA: TGTGCCAGCAGTCCTCTTGCTTGGCCCGGGGAGCTGTTTTTT.